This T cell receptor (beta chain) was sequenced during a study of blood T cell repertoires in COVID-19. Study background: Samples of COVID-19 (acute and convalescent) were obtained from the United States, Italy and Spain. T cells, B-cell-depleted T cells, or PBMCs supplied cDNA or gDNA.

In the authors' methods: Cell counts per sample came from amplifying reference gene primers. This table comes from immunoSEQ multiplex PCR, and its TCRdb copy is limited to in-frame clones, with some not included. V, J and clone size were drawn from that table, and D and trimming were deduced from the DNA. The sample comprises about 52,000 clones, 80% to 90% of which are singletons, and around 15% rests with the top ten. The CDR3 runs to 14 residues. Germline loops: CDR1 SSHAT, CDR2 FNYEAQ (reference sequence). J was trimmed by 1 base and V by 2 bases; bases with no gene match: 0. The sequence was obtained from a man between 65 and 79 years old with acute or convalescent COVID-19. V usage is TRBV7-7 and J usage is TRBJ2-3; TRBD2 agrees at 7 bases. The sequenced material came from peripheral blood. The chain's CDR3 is CASSLSGGTDTQYF. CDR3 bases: TGTGCCAGCAGCTTAAGCGGGGGCACAGATACGCAGTATTTT.